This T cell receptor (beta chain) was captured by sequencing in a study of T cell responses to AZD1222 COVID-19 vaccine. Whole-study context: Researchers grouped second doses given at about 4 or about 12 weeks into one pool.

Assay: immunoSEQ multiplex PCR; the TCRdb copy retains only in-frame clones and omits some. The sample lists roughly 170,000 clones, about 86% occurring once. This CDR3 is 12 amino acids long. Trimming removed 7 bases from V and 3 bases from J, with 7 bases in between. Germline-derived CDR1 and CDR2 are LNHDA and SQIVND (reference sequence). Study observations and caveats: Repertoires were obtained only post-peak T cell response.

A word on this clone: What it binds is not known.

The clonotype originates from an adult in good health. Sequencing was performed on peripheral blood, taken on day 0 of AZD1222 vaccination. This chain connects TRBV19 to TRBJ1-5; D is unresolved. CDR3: CASIPSNQPQHF. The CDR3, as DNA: TGTGCCAGTATCCCCTCCAATCAGCCCCAGCATTTT.